This T cell receptor beta chain is drawn from a study of blood T cell repertoires in COVID-19. Looked up from germline, CDR1 is LNHDA and CDR2 is SQIVND (reference sequence). CDR3 length equals 14 residues. Trimming left V 9 bases short and J 4 bases short, with 18 bases between. Repertoires were generated with immunoSEQ multiplex PCR, while TCRdb's copy carries only in-frame clones and drops some. The table shows fewer than 150,000 clones, with 75% to 90% occurring only once. This chain connects TRBV19 to TRBJ1-1, with a weak D call TRBD1 (6 bases). Sequenced sample: PBMCs or T cells enriched from blood (not recorded which). This receptor was obtained from a man aged 30-40 years who had recovered from COVID-19. The CDR3 DNA follows: TGTGCCAGCGAAACGGGGGGAGGGGGCACTGAAGCTTTCTTT. Its translation: CASETGGGGTEAFF.